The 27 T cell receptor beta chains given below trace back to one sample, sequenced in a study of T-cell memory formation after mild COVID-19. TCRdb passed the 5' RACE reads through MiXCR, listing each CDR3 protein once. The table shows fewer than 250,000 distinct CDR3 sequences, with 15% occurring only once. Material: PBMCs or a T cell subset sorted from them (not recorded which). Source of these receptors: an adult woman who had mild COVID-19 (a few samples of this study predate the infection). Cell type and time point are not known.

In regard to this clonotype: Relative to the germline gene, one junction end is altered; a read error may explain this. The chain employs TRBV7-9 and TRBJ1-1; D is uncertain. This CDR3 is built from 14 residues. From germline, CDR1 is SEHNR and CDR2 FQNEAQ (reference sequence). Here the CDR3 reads CASRLEARNTEAFF. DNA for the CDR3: TGTGCCAGCAGATTAGAAGCCCGGAACACTGAAGCTTTCTTT.

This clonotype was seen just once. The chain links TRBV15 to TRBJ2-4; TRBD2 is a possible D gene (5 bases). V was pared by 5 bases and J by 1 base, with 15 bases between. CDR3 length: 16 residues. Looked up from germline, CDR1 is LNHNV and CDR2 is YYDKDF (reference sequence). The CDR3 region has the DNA TGTGCCACCAGCGGAGGAGGTCGGTCGGCCAAAAACATTCAGTACTTC. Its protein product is CATSGGGRSAKNIQYF. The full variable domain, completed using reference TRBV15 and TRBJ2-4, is DAMVIQNPRYQVTQFGKPVTLSCSQTLNHNVMYWYQQKSSQAPKLLFHYYDKDFNNEADTPDNFQSRRPNTSFCFLDIRSPGLGDTAMYLCATSGGGRSAKNIQYFGAGTRLSVL.

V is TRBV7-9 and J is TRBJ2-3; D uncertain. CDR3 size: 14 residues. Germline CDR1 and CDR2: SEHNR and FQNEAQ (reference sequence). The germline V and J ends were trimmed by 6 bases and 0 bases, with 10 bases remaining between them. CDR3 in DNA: TGTGCCAGCAGTTATGGGCTAAGCACAGATACGCAGTATTTT. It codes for CASSYGLSTDTQYF.

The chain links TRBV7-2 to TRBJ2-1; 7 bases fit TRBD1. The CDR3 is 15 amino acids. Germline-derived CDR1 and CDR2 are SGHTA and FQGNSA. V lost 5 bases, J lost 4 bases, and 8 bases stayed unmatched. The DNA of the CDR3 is TGTGCCAGCAGCGCCGACAGGGATATTTACAATGAGCAGTTCTTC. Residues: CASSADRDIYNEQFF.

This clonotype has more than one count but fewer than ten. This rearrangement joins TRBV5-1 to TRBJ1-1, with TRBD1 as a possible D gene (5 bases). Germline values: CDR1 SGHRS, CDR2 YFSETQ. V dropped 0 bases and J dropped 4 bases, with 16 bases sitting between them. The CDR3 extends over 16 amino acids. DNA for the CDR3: TGCGCCAGCAGCTTGGGGCAGGGAATGGGGGGCACTGAAGCTTTCTTT. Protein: CASSLGQGMGGTEAFF.

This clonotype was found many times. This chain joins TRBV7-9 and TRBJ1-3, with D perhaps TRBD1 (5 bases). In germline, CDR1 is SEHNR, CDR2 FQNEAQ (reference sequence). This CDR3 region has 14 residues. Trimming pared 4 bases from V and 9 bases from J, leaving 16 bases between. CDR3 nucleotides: TGTGCCAGCAGCTGGTGGGACGGCGGGAGCACCATATATTTT. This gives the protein CASSWWDGGSTIYF. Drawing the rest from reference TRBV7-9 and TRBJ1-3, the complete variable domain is DTGVSQNPRHKITKRGQNVTFRCDPISEHNRLYWYRQTLGQGPEFLTYFQNEAQLEKSRLLSDRFSAERPKGSFSTLEIQRTEQGDSAMYLCASSWWDGGSTIYFGEGSWLTVV.

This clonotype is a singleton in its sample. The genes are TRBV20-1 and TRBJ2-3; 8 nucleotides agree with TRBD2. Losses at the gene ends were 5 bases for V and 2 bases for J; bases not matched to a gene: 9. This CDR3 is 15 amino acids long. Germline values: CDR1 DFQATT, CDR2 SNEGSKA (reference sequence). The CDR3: CSASRTSSVTDTQYF. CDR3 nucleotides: TGCAGTGCTTCCCGGACTAGCTCGGTCACAGATACGCAGTATTTT.

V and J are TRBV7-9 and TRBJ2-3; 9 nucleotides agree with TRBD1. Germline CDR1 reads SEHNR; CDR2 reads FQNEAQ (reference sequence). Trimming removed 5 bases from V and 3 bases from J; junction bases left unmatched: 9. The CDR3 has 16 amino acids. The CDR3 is CASSQGTGRSTDTQYF. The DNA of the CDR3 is TGTGCCAGCAGCCAAGGGACAGGGCGGTCGACAGATACGCAGTATTTT.

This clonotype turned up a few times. Here the CDR3 reads CASRGDRRNYGYTF. The DNA for the CDR3 is TGTGCCAGCAGGGGGGACAGAAGGAACTATGGCTACACCTTC. V and J are TRBV12-3 or TRBV12-4 and TRBJ1-2; 7 bases match TRBD1. The length of the CDR3 is 14 residues. J gave up 2 bases and V 6 bases, and 6 bases lay outside the gene matches.

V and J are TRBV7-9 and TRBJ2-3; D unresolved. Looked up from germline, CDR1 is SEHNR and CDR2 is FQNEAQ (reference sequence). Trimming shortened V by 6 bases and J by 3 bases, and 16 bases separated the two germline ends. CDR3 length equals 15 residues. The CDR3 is CASRGEPSRTDTQYF. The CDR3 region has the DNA TGTGCCAGCAGAGGAGAGCCCTCTCGAACAGATACGCAGTATTTT.

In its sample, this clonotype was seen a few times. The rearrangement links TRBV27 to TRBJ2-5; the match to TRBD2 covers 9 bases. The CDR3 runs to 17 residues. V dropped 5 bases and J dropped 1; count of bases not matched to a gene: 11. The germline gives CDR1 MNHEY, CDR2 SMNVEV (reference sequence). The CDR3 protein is CASSVAGGPAFQETQYF. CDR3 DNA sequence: TGTGCCAGCAGTGTGGCGGGGGGGCCTGCGTTCCAAGAGACCCAGTACTTC.

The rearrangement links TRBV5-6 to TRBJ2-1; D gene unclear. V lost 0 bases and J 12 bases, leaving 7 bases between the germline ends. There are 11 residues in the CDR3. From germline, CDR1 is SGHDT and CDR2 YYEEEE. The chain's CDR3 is CASSLDRVQFF. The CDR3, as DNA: TGTGCCAGCAGCTTGGACCGGGTGCAGTTCTTC.

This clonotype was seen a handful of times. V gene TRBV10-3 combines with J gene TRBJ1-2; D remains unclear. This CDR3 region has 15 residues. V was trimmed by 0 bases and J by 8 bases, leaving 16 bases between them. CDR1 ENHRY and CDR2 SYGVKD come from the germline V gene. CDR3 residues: CAISESEGTLWGYTF. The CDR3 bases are TGTGCCATCAGTGAGTCGGAGGGAACCCTTTGGGGCTACACCTTC.

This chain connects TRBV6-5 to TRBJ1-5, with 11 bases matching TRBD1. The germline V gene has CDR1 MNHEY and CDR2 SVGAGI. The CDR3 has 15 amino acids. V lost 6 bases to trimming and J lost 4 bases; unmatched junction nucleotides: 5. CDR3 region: CASRPDRGQNQPQHF. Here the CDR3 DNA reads TGTGCCAGCAGACCGGACAGGGGGCAGAATCAGCCCCAGCATTTT.

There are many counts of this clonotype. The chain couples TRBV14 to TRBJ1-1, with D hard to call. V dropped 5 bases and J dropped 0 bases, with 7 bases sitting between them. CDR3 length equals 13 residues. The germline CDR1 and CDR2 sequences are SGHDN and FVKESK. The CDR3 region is CASSRTVNTEAFF. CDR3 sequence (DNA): TGTGCCAGCAGCAGAACAGTGAACACTGAAGCTTTCTTT.

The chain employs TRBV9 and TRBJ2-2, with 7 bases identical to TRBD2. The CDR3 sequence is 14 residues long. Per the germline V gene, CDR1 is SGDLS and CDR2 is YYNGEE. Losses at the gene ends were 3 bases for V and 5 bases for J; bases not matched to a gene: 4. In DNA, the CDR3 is TGTGCCAGCAGCGCGGGGGGTCCTACCGGGGAGCTGTTTTTT. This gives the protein CASSAGGPTGELFF.

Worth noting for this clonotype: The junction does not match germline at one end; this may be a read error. DNA for the CDR3: TGTGCCAGCAGCTTAAAAGGTGTGGGGAGGCTCTTC. Translation gives CASSLKGVGRLF. The V gene is TRBV7-2, the J gene TRBJ2-1; possible D gene TRBD2, 6 bases. Germline V gene sequence: CDR1 SGHTA, CDR2 FQGNSA. The CDR3 covers 12 residues.

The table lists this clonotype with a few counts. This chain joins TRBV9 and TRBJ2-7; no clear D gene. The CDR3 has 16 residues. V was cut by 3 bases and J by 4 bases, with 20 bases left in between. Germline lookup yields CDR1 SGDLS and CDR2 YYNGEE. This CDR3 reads CASSATPPGSLYEQYF. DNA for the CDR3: TGTGCCAGCAGCGCCACCCCTCCCGGGTCCTTATACGAGCAGTACTTC. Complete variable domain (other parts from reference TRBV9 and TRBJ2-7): DSGVTQTPKHLITATGQRVTLRCSPRSGDLSVYWYQQSLDQGLQFLIQYYNGEERAKGNILERFSAQQFPDLHSELNLSSLELGDSALYFCASSATPPGSLYEQYFGPGTRLTVT.

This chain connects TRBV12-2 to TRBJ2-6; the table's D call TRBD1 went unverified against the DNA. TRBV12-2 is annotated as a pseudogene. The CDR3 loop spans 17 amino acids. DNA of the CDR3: TGTGCAAGTCGGCCTAGGGGCATCGGGTCTGGGGCCAACGTCCTGACTTTC. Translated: CASRPRGIGSGANVLTF.

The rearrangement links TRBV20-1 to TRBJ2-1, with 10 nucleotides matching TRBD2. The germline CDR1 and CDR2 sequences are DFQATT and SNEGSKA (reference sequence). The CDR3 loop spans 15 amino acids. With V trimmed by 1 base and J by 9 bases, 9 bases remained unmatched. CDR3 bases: TGCAGTGCTAGAGTATCAGCGGGAGGGCCGGGTGAGCAGTTCTTC. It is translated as CSARVSAGGPGEQFF.

CDR3 nucleotide sequence: TGTGCCTGGAGTCGCGGACAGGGAAGATACACCTTC. It yields the protein CAWSRGQGRYTF. The chain has TRBV30 and TRBJ1-2, with TRBD1 matching 8 bases. CDR1 and CDR2 from the germline V gene are GTSNPN and SVGIG (reference sequence). Trimming cost V 2 bases and J 11 bases; bases outside gene matches: 7. The CDR3 is made up of 12 amino acids.

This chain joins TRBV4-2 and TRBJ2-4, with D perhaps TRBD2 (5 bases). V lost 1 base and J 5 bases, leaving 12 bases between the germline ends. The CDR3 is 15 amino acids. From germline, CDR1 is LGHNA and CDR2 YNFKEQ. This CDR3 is CASSQAGSNQNIQYF. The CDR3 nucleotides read TGTGCCAGCAGCCAAGCGGGGAGCAACCAAAACATTCAGTACTTC.

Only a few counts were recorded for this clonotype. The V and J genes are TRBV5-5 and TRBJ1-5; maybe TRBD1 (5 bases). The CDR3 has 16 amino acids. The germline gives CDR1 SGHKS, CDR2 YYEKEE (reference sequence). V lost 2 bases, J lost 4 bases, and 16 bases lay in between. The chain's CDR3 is CASSFGSEGTNQPQHF. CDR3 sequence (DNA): TGTGCCAGCAGCTTCGGCTCAGAGGGGACTAATCAGCCCCAGCATTTT.

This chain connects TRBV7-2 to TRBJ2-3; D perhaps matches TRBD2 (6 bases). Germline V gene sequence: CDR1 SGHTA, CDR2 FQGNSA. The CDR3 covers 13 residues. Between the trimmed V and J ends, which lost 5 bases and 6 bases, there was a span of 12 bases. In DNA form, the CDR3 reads TGTGCCAGCAGCCAGGTCCGGGGGGATACGCAGTATTTT. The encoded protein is CASSQVRGDTQYF.

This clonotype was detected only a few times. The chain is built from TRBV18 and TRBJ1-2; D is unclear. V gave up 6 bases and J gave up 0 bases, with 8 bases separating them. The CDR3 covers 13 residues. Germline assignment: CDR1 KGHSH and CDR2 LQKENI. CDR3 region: CASSTEANYGYTF. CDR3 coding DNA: TGTGCCAGCTCGACGGAAGCTAACTATGGCTACACCTTC. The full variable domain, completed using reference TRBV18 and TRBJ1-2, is NAGVMQNPRHLVRRRGQEARLRCSPMKGHSHVYWYRQLPEEGLKFMVYLQKENIIDESGMPKERFSAEFPKEGPSILRIQQVVRGDSAAYFCASSTEANYGYTFGSGTRLTVV.

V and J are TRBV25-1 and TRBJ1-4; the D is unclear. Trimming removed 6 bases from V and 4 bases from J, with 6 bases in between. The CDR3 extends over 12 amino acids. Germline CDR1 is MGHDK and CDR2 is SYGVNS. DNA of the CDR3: TGTGCCAGCAGGGTCTTTAATGAAAAACTGTTTTTT. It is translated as CASRVFNEKLFF. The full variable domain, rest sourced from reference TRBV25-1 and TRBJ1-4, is EADIYQTPRYLVIGTGKKITLECSQTMGHDKMYWYQQDPGMELHLIHYSYGVNSTEKGDLSSESTVSRIRTEHFPLTLESARPSHTSQYLCASRVFNEKLFFGSGTQLSVL.

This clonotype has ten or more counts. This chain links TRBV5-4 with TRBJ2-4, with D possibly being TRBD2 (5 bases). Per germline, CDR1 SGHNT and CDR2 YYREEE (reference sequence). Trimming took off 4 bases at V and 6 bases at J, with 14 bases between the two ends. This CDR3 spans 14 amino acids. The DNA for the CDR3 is TGTGCCAGCAGCAACCGGGGTGGCGGAAACATTCAGTACTTC. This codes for CASSNRGGGNIQYF.